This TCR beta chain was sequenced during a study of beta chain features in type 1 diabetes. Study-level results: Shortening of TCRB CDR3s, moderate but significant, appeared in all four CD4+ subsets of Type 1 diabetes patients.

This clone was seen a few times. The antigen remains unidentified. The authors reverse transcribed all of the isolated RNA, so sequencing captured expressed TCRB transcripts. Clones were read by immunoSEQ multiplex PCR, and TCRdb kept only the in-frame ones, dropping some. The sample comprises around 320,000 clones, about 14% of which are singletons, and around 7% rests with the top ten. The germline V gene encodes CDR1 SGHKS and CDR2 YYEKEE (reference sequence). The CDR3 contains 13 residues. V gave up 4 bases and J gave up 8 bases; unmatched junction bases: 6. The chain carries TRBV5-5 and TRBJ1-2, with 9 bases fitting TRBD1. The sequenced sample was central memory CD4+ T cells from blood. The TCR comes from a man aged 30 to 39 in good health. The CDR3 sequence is CASSPDRGVGYTF. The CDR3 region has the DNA TGTGCCAGCAGCCCGGACAGGGGAGTAGGCTACACCTTC.